A single T cell receptor beta chain is shown here with its context. Its antigen is unidentified. This record belongs to a study of cytomegalovirus exposure and HLA in healthy donors. In the PCR, 60 Vbeta and 13 Jbeta primers were used. Libraries were prepared by immunoSEQ multiplex PCR; TCRdb keeps only in-frame clonotypes and omits some of them. Among 130,000 or so clones listed, roughly 77% were seen once. Overall study findings and caveats: Across donors, most TCRs were seen rarely, yet some public ones were widespread.

The sequenced sample was PBMCs. The sequence was obtained from a man aged 35 to 55 in good health and CMV-seronegative.

The CDR3 nucleotides are TGTGCCAGCAGTCCGGACTACCGCGCCTATGGCTACACCTTC. Its translation is CASSPDYRAYGYTF. This rearrangement joins TRBV27 to TRBJ1-2; D is uncertain. There are 14 residues in the CDR3. CDR1 and CDR2 from the germline V gene are MNHEY and SMNVEV (reference sequence). V was trimmed by 5 bases and J by 4 bases, leaving 14 bases between them.